This T cell receptor (beta chain) was captured by sequencing in a study of control samples from healthy donors and cancer patients. Here immunoSEQ multiplex PCR was the method, and the copy in TCRdb shows in-frame clones only, minus some. This table has more than 80,000 clones, about 92% appearing once. The V end was cut by 1 base, the J end by 9 bases, with 16 bases between. Germline V gene sequence: CDR1 MGHRA, CDR2 YSYEKL. This CDR3 has 15 residues. The gene calls are TRBV4-1 and TRBJ1-5; D not resolved. The sample was blood. The clonotype was recovered from a man aged 18 to 29 in good health. The CDR3 region has the DNA TGCGCCAGCAGCCAAGTGGTCCAGGATAATGCGCCCCAGCATTTT. Its protein product is CASSQVVQDNAPQHF.